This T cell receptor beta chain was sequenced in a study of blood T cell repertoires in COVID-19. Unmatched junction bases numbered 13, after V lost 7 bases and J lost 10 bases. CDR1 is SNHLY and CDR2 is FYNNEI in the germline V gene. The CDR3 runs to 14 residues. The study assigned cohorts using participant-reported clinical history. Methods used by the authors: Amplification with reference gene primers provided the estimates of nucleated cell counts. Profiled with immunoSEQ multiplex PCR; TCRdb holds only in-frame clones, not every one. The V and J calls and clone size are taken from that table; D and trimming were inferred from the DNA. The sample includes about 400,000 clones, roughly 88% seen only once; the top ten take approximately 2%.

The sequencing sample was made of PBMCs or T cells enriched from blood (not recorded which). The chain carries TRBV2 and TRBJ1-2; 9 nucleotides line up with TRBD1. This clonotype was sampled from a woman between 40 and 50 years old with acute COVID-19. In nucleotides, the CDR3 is TGTGCCAGCATCTCAGGGGCGGGACAGGGAGTCTACACCTTC. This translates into CASISGAGQGVYTF. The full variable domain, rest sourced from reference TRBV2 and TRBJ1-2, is EPEVTQTPSHQVTQMGQEVILRCVPISNHLYFYWYRQILGQKVEFLVSFYNNEISEKSEIFDDQFSVERPDGSNFTLKIRSTKLEDSAMYFCASISGAGQGVYTFGSGTRLTVV.